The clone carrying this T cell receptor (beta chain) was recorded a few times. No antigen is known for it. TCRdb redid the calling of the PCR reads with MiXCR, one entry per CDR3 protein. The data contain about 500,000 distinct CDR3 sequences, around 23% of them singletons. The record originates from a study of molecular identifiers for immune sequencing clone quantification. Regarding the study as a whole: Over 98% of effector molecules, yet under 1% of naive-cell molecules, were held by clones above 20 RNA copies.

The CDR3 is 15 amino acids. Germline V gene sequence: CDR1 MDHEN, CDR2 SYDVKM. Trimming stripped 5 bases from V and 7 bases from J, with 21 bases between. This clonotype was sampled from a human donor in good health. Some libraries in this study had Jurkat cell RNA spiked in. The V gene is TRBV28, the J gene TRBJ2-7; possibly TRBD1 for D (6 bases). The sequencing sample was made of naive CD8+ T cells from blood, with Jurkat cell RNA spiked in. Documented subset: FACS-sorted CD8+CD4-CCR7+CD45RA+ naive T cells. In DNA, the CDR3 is TGTGCCAGCAGTCATGGTGACAGGCGGTATGGGGAGCAGTACTTC. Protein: CASSHGDRRYGEQYF.